This T cell receptor beta chain was recovered during a study of blood T cell repertoires in COVID-19. Study summary: Spain, Italy and the United States supplied samples that represented acute and convalescent COVID-19. From T cells, B-cell-depleted T cells, or PBMCs came the material, which was cDNA or gDNA.

How the authors handled the data: It was from reference gene primer amplification that nucleated cell counts were estimated. The method was immunoSEQ multiplex PCR; TCRdb's version includes in-frame clones alone and lacks a portion of them. V and J calls plus clone size are reproduced from that table; the DNA served to infer D and trimming. The sample holds more than 25,000 clones; about nine tenths are singletons and the top ten take 7.5% to 8.5%. CDR1 DFQATT and CDR2 SNEGSKA come from the germline V gene (reference sequence). Trimming removed 3 bases at V and 4 bases at J, with 12 bases between. The CDR3 covers 13 residues.

The sequenced material came from peripheral blood. The receptor was derived from a man between 65 and 85 years old with active or convalescent COVID-19. This sequence joins TRBV20-1 and TRBJ1-1; tentatively, D is TRBD1 (5 bases). CDR3 nucleotides: TGCAGTGCTAGTCGGGGGACGGGCACTGAAGCTTTCTTT. Translating it yields CSASRGTGTEAFF.